Listed below are T cell receptor beta chains from one sample, sequenced in a study of blood T cell repertoires in COVID-19. Repertoires were generated with immunoSEQ multiplex PCR, while TCRdb's copy carries only in-frame clones and drops some. The sample carries about 350,000 clones, roughly nine tenths recorded once. Sequencing used PBMCs or T cells enriched from blood (not recorded which). The receptors shown here come from a young woman who had recovered from COVID-19. CDR3s include the opening cysteine and the closing phenylalanine or tryptophan. The order of the fields is J gene, V gene, clone size, D gene, CDR3 DNA, CDR3 protein. D genes are given only for firm matches. Clone size is not always given. Where it is, it says once, few, many or a class for expanded clones.

TRBJ1-4 TRBV5-1 - - TGCGCCAGCAGCTTGGCCTTTCAGGGCGGTGAAAAACTGTTTTTT CASSLAFQGGEKLFF
TRBJ2-2 TRBV11-2 - - TGTGCCAGCAGCCGACATTCGGGGGTTTCAAACACCGGGGAGCTGTTTTTT CASSRHSGVSNTGELFF
TRBJ2-7 TRBV14 - - TGTGCCAGCAGCTTCTCCAGGGGGGCTGACGAGCAGTACTTC CASSFSRGADEQYF
TRBJ2-5 TRBV15 - - TGTGCCACCAGCCTCTCTTTGGCCGCGGGGTCCCAGTACTTC CATSLSLAAGSQYF
TRBJ2-1 TRBV27 - TRBD2 TGTGCCAGCAGTTCCTGGACTAGCGGGGTCTTGAATGAGCAGTTCTTC CASSSWTSGVLNEQFF
TRBJ1-1 TRBV2 - - TGTGCCAACCGGCGGGGGGCACAGAATGAAGCTTTCTTT CANRRGAQNEAFF
TRBJ1-5 TRBV5-1 - - TGCGCCAGCAGCACGGGTGTGAATAGCAATCAGCCCCAGCATTTT CASSTGVNSNQPQHF
TRBJ1-2 TRBV28 few TRBD1 TGTGCCAGCAGTTTAGGTACCCGCCGGGACAGCCTGTACTATGGCTACACCTTC CASSLGTRRDSLYYGYTF
TRBJ1-4 TRBV5-1 - TRBD1 TGCGCCAGCAGCTCGACAGGGTTTGGTGAAAAACTGTTTTTT CASSSTGFGEKLFF
TRBJ1-6 TRBV30 - TRBD1 TGTGCCTGGAGTGAATCCGGGACAGGGTTCTCCTATAATTCACCCCTCCACTTT CAWSESGTGFSYNSPLHF
TRBJ1-6 TRBV5-4 once - TGTGCCAGCAGCTTGGGGGGCAGGGGTAATTCACCCCTCCACTTT CASSLGGRGNSPLHF
TRBJ2-1 TRBV6-2/TRBV6-3 once TRBD1 TGTGCCAGCAGTTACTTGAGACAGGGGGCTTATGAGCAGTTCTTC CASSYLRQGAYEQFF
TRBJ2-5 TRBV5-6 - TRBD1 TGTGCCAGCAGCCCCGACAGGGGGGTGGGAGAGACCCAGTACTTC CASSPDRGVGETQYF
TRBJ2-1 TRBV3-1/TRBV3-2 - TRBD2 TGTGCCAGCAGCCGCACTAGCGGGGGGGCGCTTGAGCAGTTCTTC CASSRTSGGALEQFF
TRBJ1-2 TRBV9 - TRBD1 TGTGCCAGCAGCGTGACAGGGCACTATGGCTACACCTTC CASSVTGHYGYTF
TRBJ1-1 TRBV11-3 - TRBD1 TGTGCCAGCAGCCGTGACAGGGGATTGAAGACTGAAGCTTTCTTT CASSRDRGLKTEAFF
TRBJ1-5 TRBV28 - - TGTGCCAGCAGTCGGGACAATAGCAATCAGCCCCAGCATTTT CASSRDNSNQPQHF
TRBJ1-2 TRBV12-5 - TRBD1 TGTGCTAGTGGCAGTACAGGGGGCCGTGGCTACACCTTC CASGSTGGRGYTF
TRBJ2-3 TRBV7-8 - - TGTGCCAGCAGCTTAAGAGGGGGGGGTCCCCCGTATTTT CASSLRGGGPPYF
TRBJ2-1 TRBV4-3 few TRBD2 TGCGCCAGCAGCCGGACCCCCTCGGGTAGCGGGGGGGCAAATGAGCAGTTCTTC CASSRTPSGSGGANEQFF
TRBJ2-1 TRBV6-1 - - TGTGCCAGCAGTGATGCAAGGGGAAATGAGCAGTTCTTC CASSDARGNEQFF